What follows describes a single TCR beta chain. The data stem from a study of T cell clones after liver transplantation. Across the study: Post-transplant blood was tracked for graft-donor-reactive T cell clones identified in a pre-transplant mixed lymphocyte reaction. Subjects received no induction therapy and standard immunosuppression until randomization at 12-24 months post-transplant.

The data were produced by immunoSEQ multiplex PCR, yet TCRdb's version contains in-frame clones alone and is incomplete. The sample lists around 110,000 clones, 90% occurring once. Trimming shortened V by 6 bases and J by 8 bases, and 16 bases separated the two germline ends. The CDR3 has 13 amino acids. Germline V gives CDR1 MNHNY, CDR2 SVGAGI (reference sequence). The sample consisted of CD4+ T cells from blood, taken 12 months after liver transplant. This chain links TRBV6-6 with TRBJ1-2; perhaps TRBD1 as D (6 bases). The sequence was collected from a human patient who received a liver transplant. Among the T cells, some may be from the graft donor. The CDR3 reads CASSLLGGQGYTF. As DNA, the CDR3 is TGTGCCAGCAGCCTCTTGGGGGGGCAAGGCTACACCTTC.